This TCR beta chain was observed in a study of cytomegalovirus exposure and HLA in healthy donors. Study-level information: The approximately 110 validation repertoires used a platform that matched the one used for the 550 to 800 first-cohort repertoires, as a later analysis reported.

Findings and caveats of the study: Whilst most TCR sequences proved rare, a subset of public TCRs occurred across many donors.

Measured with immunoSEQ multiplex PCR; TCRdb has only the in-frame clones, and not every one. The data contain a few hundred thousand clones, less than 95% of them singletons. CDR3 length: 9 amino acids. Trimming removed 8 bases at V and 10 bases at J, with 6 bases between. Germline CDR1 MNHEY, CDR2 SMNVEV (reference sequence). The donors were members of the roughly 130-subject validation cohort (separate from the approximately 730-subject first cohort). Comment on this clone: Its antigen is not known.

The chain is built from TRBV27 and TRBJ2-1; D unclear. The receptor was derived from a woman in her twenties or thirties in good health and CMV-seronegative. Specimen: PBMCs. CDR3 nucleotide sequence: TGTGCCAGCGGGTGGGAGCAGTTCTTC. Its protein product is CASGWEQFF.